Presented here are 6 T cell receptor beta chains from one specimen sequenced in a study of vaccination and CD4 T cells after COVID-19. The assay that was used to sequence DNA from cultured CD4+ T cells was the Oncomine TCR Beta short-read assay. TCRdb reanalysed the PCR reads using MiXCR and keeps one entry per CDR3 protein. The repertoire holds roughly 14,000 distinct CDR3 sequences, about 48% seen once, with 14% in the top ten. The antigens these receptors bind are not known. Indicated treatment: roughly 11-day PBMC culture with coronavirus spike peptide pools or control peptides (ViraFEST assay). The sequencing input was CD4+ T cells from blood, cultured in vitro. The receptors originated from a human donor who had recovered from COVID-19.

This clonotype was counted once. The chain recombines TRBV20-1 with TRBJ1-2; TRBD1 aligns across 7 bases. The CDR3 loop spans 13 amino acids. V shed 0 bases and J 7 bases; nucleotides not matched to a gene: 5. Germline CDR1 and CDR2: DFQATT and SNEGSKA (reference sequence). CDR3: CSARDKGAGGYTF. For the CDR3, the DNA is TGCAGTGCTAGAGATAAGGGGGCGGGTGGCTACACCTTC.

This clonotype came up once. The chain uses TRBV29-1 and TRBJ1-1; D ambiguous. From germline, CDR1 is SQVTM and CDR2 ANQGSEA. This CDR3 has 13 amino acids. V lost 4 bases, J lost 1 base, and 10 bases lay in between. CDR3 sequence: CSVAEFGNTEAFF. DNA for the CDR3: TGCAGCGTTGCGGAGTTCGGGAACACTGAAGCTTTCTTT.

The rearrangement uses TRBV20-1 and TRBJ2-1; D is perhaps TRBD2 (5 bases). V was shortened by 0 bases and J by 8 bases, with 14 bases between the two germline ends. The CDR3 has 14 amino acids. The germline V gene encodes CDR1 DFQATT and CDR2 SNEGSKA (reference sequence). This chain's CDR3 is CSARDEGRFDEQFF. For the CDR3, the DNA is TGCAGTGCTAGAGATGAGGGAAGGTTCGATGAGCAGTTCTTC.

This chain connects TRBV30 to TRBJ1-1; no clear D. V lost 5 bases, J lost 11 bases, and 30 bases lay in between. Germline loops: CDR1 GTSNPN, CDR2 SVGIG (reference sequence). The CDR3 loop spans 16 amino acids. CDR3 DNA: TGTGCCTGGGAGGACGGTAAGAGGTCGGTCAGTCAAGCTGCTTTCTTT. Protein: CAWEDGKRSVSQAAFF.

The genes are TRBV9 and TRBJ1-5; D uncertain. This CDR3 contains 11 residues. Germline assignment: CDR1 SGDLS and CDR2 YYNGEE. V lost 3 bases and J lost 10, with 8 bases in between. CDR3 residues: CASSDGGPQHF. In DNA, the CDR3 is TGTGCCAGCAGCGATGGCGGCCCCCAGCATTTT.

The genes are TRBV28 and TRBJ1-4; unclear D gene. V shed 8 bases and J shed 12 bases, with 10 bases lying between them. Germline V lookup: CDR1 MDHEN, CDR2 SYDVKM. The length of the CDR3 is 10 residues. CDR3 nucleotides: TGTGCCAGCGGACGGGCGGAACTGTTTTTT. Protein sequence: CASGRAELFF.